This T cell receptor (beta chain) emerged from a study of beta chain features in type 1 diabetes. On this clone itself: Its antigen is as yet unknown.

Germline CDR1 SGHTA, CDR2 FQGNSA. V trimming: 7 bases; J trimming: 4 bases; junction bases outside the gene matches: 10. This CDR3 region has 14 residues. TCRB transcripts that were expressed got sequenced, as all of the isolated RNA had been reverse transcribed. Only in-frame clones appear in the TCRdb table, and some are missing; sequencing was by immunoSEQ multiplex PCR. The sample contains about 340,000 clones, approximately 9.7% of which appear only once. Findings of the study overall: Among all four CD4+ subsets, Type 1 diabetes patients had TCRB CDR3s that were moderately but significantly shorter.

The receptor was derived from a man aged 25-45 years with type 1 diabetes. The material sequenced was central memory CD4+ T cells from blood. This sequence joins TRBV7-2 and TRBJ2-7, with TRBD1 matching 7 bases. The CDR3 nucleotides read TGTGCCAGCACCTACGACAGGGCAGGATACGAGCAGTACTTC. Its translation is CASTYDRAGYEQYF.